The T cell receptor (beta chain) described here comes from a study of OX40 agonist ivuxolimab in advanced cancers. Study as a whole: Those enrolled were 82.7% male, with a mean age of about 66 years and ages from 23 to 79.

Study-wide results and limits: Near-lowest levels of clonal expansion characterized partial responders at 0.1-3.0 mg/kg.

Some clones are missing from TCRdb's copy, which holds only in-frame ones; the method was immunoSEQ multiplex PCR. The sample contains roughly 100,000 clones, roughly 89% of which appear only once. This clone was detected once. Its antigen remains unknown. Trimming stripped 6 bases from V and 3 bases from J, with 14 bases between. This CDR3 is 15 amino acids long. CDR1 is SEHNR, CDR2 FQNEAQ, per germline (reference sequence). Autoimmune disease history or systemic immunosuppression meant exclusion. This clonotype was obtained from an adult with an advanced solid tumor such as melanoma, head and neck, liver or kidney cancer. The rearrangement uses TRBV7-9 and TRBJ1-4; no definite D call. This specimen was CD4+ or CD8+ T cells sorted from blood, taken in a trial of the OX40 agonist ivuxolimab. DNA for the CDR3: TGTGCCAGCAGTAAGACCCCGAACCCTAATGAAAAACTGTTTTTT. Amino acids: CASSKTPNPNEKLFF.